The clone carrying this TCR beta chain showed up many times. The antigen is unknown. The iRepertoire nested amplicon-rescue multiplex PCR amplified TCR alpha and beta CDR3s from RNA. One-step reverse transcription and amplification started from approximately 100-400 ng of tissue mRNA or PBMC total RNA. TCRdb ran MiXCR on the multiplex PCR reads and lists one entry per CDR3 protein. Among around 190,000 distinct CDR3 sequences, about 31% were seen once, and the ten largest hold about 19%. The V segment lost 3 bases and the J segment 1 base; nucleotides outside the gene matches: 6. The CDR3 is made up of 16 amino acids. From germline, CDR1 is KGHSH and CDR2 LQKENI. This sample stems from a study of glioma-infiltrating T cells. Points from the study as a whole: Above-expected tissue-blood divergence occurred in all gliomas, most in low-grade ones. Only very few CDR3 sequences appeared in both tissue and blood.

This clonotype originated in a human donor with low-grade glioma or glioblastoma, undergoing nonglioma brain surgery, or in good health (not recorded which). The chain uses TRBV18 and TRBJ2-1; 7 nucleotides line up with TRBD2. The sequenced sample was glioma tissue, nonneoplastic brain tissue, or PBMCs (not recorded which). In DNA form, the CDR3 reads TGTGCCAGCTCACCCCGCGGGGGTAATTCCTACAATGAGCAGTTCTTC. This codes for CASSPRGGNSYNEQFF.